This T cell receptor beta chain was retrieved from a study of siplizumab effects on memory and regulatory T cells. The CDR3 sequence is 13 residues long. Germline loops: CDR1 SGHTA, CDR2 FQGTGA. The V end lost 2 bases, the J end lost 6 bases, and 8 bases lay between the germline ends. Concerning this clone: Its cognate antigen is unknown.

The assay looked at 80,000 to 100,000 TCR templates in each sample. Sequenced by immunoSEQ multiplex PCR; TCRdb stores in-frame clones only, minus some. The sample lists around 100,000 clones; more than 85% were seen once. General study findings and limits: Roughly 80-96% of proliferating CD4+ or CD8+ clones defied assignment to a naive or memory phenotype. Naive T cell populations appeared to exhibit greater diversity than memory cells and appeared to be major alloresponse contributors. Controls showed an average of about 27% Treg-derived mappable alloreactive CD4+ clones, while siplizumab showed roughly 70%.

Source material: CD4+ T cells sorted from blood. J is TRBJ2-1 and V is TRBV7-3, with D possibly TRBD1 on 6 matching bases. The receptor was isolated from a human donor in good health. Some clones in this sample may be carry-over from other donors' samples. CDR3 nucleotide sequence: TGTGCCAGCAGCTTAGGGGGCGGCAATGAGCAGTTCTTC. It codes for CASSLGGGNEQFF.